The entry below gives a single T cell receptor beta chain sequence along with its context. The antigen remains undetermined. One entry per CDR3 protein, called by TCRdb with MiXCR from the reads. In the table there are approximately 910,000 distinct CDR3 sequences, around 32% of which are singletons. Germline-derived CDR1 and CDR2 are MNHNY and SVGAGI (reference sequence). Trimming shortened V by 0 bases and J by 7 bases, and 13 bases separated the two germline ends. The CDR3 extends over 15 amino acids. The data are from a study of T cell repertoires in cytomegalovirus infection. Study results and caveats: The response measured ex vivo was dominated by TCR beta clonotypes (HLA-C-restricted and CMV-specific). Summed frequency of shared TCR beta families picked out CMV carriers who also had the relevant HLA.

The material was cultured CD8+ T cells from PBMCs, obtained from culture after CMV antigen stimulation. The chain is built from TRBV6-6 and TRBJ2-1; D remains unclear. The TCR sequence derives from a human donor in good health (CMV status not recorded). Some clones in this sample may be carry-over from other donors' samples. DNA of the CDR3: TGTGCCAGCAGTTACTCGAATACTCTGGAGAATGAGCAGTTCTTC. Its translation is CASSYSNTLENEQFF.